The 10 T cell receptor beta chains reported below all come from one sample, sequenced in a study of human T cells and chemical hapten exposure. TCRdb analysed the RACE reads with MiXCR anew, one entry per CDR3 protein. The table shows 80,000 to 100,000 distinct CDR3 sequences, with 7.5% to 9% occurring only once. Time point: patch test 1, 2 weeks after DPC sensitization. Treatment of the sample: therapeutic diphenylcyclopropenone sensitization with weekly scalp DPC. Sequencing used whole blood, obtained in connection with sensitization to the hapten diphenylcyclopropenone (DPC). The receptors here all came from a woman aged 25-40 years with alopecia areata. Some clones in this sample may be carry-over from other donors' samples.

V gene TRBV27 combines with J gene TRBJ1-5; a weak D match, TRBD1 (5 bases). There are 15 residues in the CDR3. The germline gives CDR1 MNHEY, CDR2 SMNVEV (reference sequence). V lost 3 bases to trimming and J lost 7 bases, with 16 bases between them. DNA of the CDR3: TGTGCCAGCAGTTTGGGAGGGGCGGATTGGCAGCCCCAGCATTTT. As protein: CASSLGGADWQPQHF.

The rearrangement links TRBV3-1 to TRBJ2-3; 11 nucleotides line up with TRBD2. The CDR3 is made up of 16 amino acids. V dropped 0 bases and J dropped 4; count of bases not matched to a gene: 3. Germline-derived CDR1 and CDR2 are LGHDT and YNNKEL (reference sequence). CDR3 bases: TGTGCCAGCAGCCAAGACGCACTAGCGGGGGCAGATACGCAGTATTTT. This gives the protein CASSQDALAGADTQYF.

At least ten counts were recorded for this clonotype. This rearrangement joins TRBV6-6 to TRBJ2-1; D is perhaps TRBD1 (6 bases). This CDR3 region has 15 residues. Germline-derived CDR1 and CDR2 are MNHNY and SVGAGI (reference sequence). Trimming cost V 5 bases and J 2 bases, with 13 bases left between them. The CDR3 nucleotides read TGTGCCAGCAGTATACAGGGAAACACCTACAATGAGCAGTTCTTC. Amino acids: CASSIQGNTYNEQFF.

The chain is built from TRBV5-1 and TRBJ2-7; D may match TRBD1 or TRBD2 (5 bases each). V dropped 9 bases and J dropped 0 bases, with 22 bases sitting between them. The CDR3 is 16 amino acids. CDR1 SGHRS and CDR2 YFSETQ come from the germline V gene. The CDR3 sequence: CAIAIWDLRSSYEQYF. The CDR3 DNA is TGCGCCATCGCCATTTGGGACCTTAGGAGCTCCTACGAGCAGTACTTC.

On this clonotype: This sequence may be a read error, since a much larger clone differs from it by one base. J is TRBJ1-4 and V is TRBV5-1, with D possibly matching TRBD1 (5 bases). CDR3 size: 16 residues. In germline, CDR1 is SGHRS, CDR2 YFSETQ. CDR3 in amino acids: CASSLGGSSTNGKLFF. The CDR3 DNA reads as TGCGCCAGCAGCTTGGGGGGCAGCTCAACTAATGGAAAACTGTTTTTT.

The chain employs TRBV5-1 and TRBJ2-1; TRBD2 aligns across 10 bases. V lost 4 bases and J lost 6; bases outside the gene matches: 4. CDR1 and CDR2 (germline): SGHRS, YFSETQ. The CDR3 covers 14 residues. The CDR3 DNA sequence: TGCGCCAGCAGCATAAGCGGGGGGGTCAATGAGCAGTTCTTC. Translated: CASSISGGVNEQFF.

V usage is TRBV29-1 and J usage is TRBJ1-1; no clear D. The ends were cut back, 3 bases at V and 1 base at J, with 12 bases in the middle. CDR3 length: 14 residues. Per the germline V gene, CDR1 is SQVTM and CDR2 is ANQGSEA. The CDR3 DNA is TGCAGCGTTGAGAAAAGCACAAGGAACACTGAAGCTTTCTTT. It codes for CSVEKSTRNTEAFF.

The rearrangement links TRBV12-3 or TRBV12-4 to TRBJ1-2; tentative D call: TRBD1 (6 bases). CDR3 length equals 14 residues. The ends were cut back, 3 bases at V and 4 bases at J, with 12 bases in the middle. CDR3 DNA sequence: TGTGCCAGCAGTTTCAGGACAGAGTTCTATGGCTACACCTTC. The encoded protein is CASSFRTEFYGYTF.

There are a few counts of this clonotype. This rearrangement joins TRBV5-1 to TRBJ2-1, with TRBD2 identical over 11 bases. J lost 4 bases, V lost 6 bases, and 3 bases had no gene match. Looked up from germline, CDR1 is SGHRS and CDR2 is YFSETQ. This CDR3 has 14 residues. CDR3 sequence: CASTTSGAYNEQFF. The CDR3 nucleotides read TGCGCCAGCACGACTAGCGGGGCTTACAATGAGCAGTTCTTC. Variable domain in full (rest from reference TRBV5-1 and TRBJ2-1): KAGVTQTPRYLIKTRGQQVTLSCSPISGHRSVSWYQQTPGQGLQFLFEYFSETQRNKGNFPGRFSGRQFSNSRSEMNVSTLELGDSALYLCASTTSGAYNEQFFGPGTRLTVL.

This clonotype came up many times. The chain combines TRBV3-1 with TRBJ2-5; D gene uncertain. Germline CDR1 and CDR2: LGHDT and YNNKEL (reference sequence). The CDR3 loop spans 14 amino acids. Trimming pared 4 bases from V and 2 bases from J, leaving 11 bases between. CDR3 in amino acids: CASSLSTVQETQYF. In nucleotides, the CDR3 is TGTGCCAGCAGCCTATCGACGGTACAAGAGACCCAGTACTTC.